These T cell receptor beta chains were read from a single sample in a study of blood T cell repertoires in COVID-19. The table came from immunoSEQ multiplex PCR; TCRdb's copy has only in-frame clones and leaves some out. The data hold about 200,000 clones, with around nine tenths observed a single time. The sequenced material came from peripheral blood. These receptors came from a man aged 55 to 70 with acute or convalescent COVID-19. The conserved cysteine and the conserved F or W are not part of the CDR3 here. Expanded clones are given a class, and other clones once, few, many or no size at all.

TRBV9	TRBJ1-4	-	ASSVGGLGEKLF
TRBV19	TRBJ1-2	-	ASTYRLANYGYT
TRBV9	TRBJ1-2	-	ASSIGGNGYT
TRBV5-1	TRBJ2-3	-	ASSLGTSTDTQY
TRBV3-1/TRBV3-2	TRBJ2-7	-	ASSQLGAGSYEQY
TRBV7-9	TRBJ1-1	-	ASSRTIGGTGNTEAF
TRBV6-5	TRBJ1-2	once	ASSPRQGAGYGYT
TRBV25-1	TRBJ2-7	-	ASSSPGTPSGEQY
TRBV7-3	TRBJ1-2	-	ASSLFPQDGVTQSDGYT
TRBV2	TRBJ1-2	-	ASGQPGGVDGYT